This T cell receptor beta chain was captured in a study of cytomegalovirus exposure and HLA in healthy donors. Looked up from germline, CDR1 is SQVTM and CDR2 is ANQGSEA. The CDR3 totals 12 residues. V dropped 6 bases and J dropped 8; count of bases not matched to a gene: 7. The assay was immunoSEQ multiplex PCR, and TCRdb's table has in-frame clones only and misses some. The sample holds hundreds of thousands of clones, approximately 83% seen once. About this clone itself: Its antigen is unknown.

The study's findings and limits: Later, an analysis found that TCR clusters from the first cohort tended to co-occur in the roughly 120 validation repertoires.

This sequence originates from a woman younger than 45 in good health and CMV-seropositive. The chain is built from TRBV29-1 and TRBJ1-2; TRBD1 matches at 9 bases. What was sequenced was PBMCs. For the CDR3, the DNA is TGCAGCGTCGTGGACAGGGGAGAGGGCTACACCTTC. Amino acid sequence: CSVVDRGEGYTF.